The clone carrying this T cell receptor (beta chain) has a handful of counts. This sample was included in a study of human T cells and chemical hapten exposure. Background on the study: After 6 days, upper back 0.01% DPC patch tests were scored.

It was the library that attached unique molecular identifiers to individual cDNA molecules. MiXCR was run by TCRdb on the RACE reads, yielding one entry per CDR3 protein. The table has 150,000 to 200,000 distinct CDR3 sequences, about 14% seen once. This CDR3 spans 12 amino acids. Germline V gene data show CDR1 as DFQATT and CDR2 as SNEGSKA (reference sequence). Trimming shortened V by 1 base and J by 8 bases, and 11 bases separated the two germline ends. Indicated time point: patch test 1, 2 weeks after DPC sensitization. This sample's treatment: therapeutic diphenylcyclopropenone sensitization with weekly scalp DPC. Samples of blood were obtained prior to the application of each patch test. Unfractionated whole blood served as the source for total RNA extraction.

The V gene is TRBV20-1, the J gene TRBJ1-2, with D hard to call. This sequence was found in a woman aged 25 to 45 with alopecia areata. Some clones in this sample may be carry-over from other donors' samples. Source: whole blood, taken in connection with sensitization to the hapten diphenylcyclopropenone (DPC). CDR3 sequence reads: CSARVGGFGYTF. DNA for the CDR3: TGCAGTGCTAGAGTGGGAGGGTTCGGCTACACCTTC.